This T cell receptor beta chain was captured by sequencing in a study of T-cell reconstitution after alpha-beta-depleted transplantation in children (dated by TCRdb to 2016 to 2017). With regard to the full study: The study quantitatively tracked T-cell immune reconstitution after TCRalphabeta/CD19-depleted allogeneic hematopoietic cell transplantation in children using TCR repertoire profiling.

The sample holds a few counts of this clonotype. It lacks a known antigen. Per-nucleotide qualities are absent, and no much larger clonotype sits a single base away. Trimmed from V: 6 bases; trimmed from J: 1 base; junction bases lacking a gene match: 3. From the cysteine up to the phenylalanine, the CDR3 has a length of 15 residues. Just CDR3 DNA is preserved here, 45 bases in frame from base 1. The germline V gene gives CDR1 as SQVTM and CDR2 as ANQGSEA. Library prep was done by PCR. The instrument given in TCRdb is Illumina HiSeq 2500. TCR libraries were prepared with molecular barcoding, using unique molecular identifiers to normalize TCRbeta repertoire quantification. TCRdb itself trimmed the public reads at Q25 with fastp, ran MiXCR and retained productive beta chains. Rows with a matching CDR3 protein are joined into one entry that keeps the most common DNA and genes. Across this sample there are 350,000 to 450,000 distinct CDR3 sequences, with around 21% seen only once. The ten top clones hold 3.8% of the sample.

This sample comprised PBMCs from the stem cell graft donor, obtained from the stem cell graft. The sequence joins TRBV29-1 to TRBJ2-2, with 12 bases matching TRBD2. The sequence was collected from a human donor who donated a stem cell graft to a child with acute myeloid leukemia. The bases read TGCAGCGTCAGGACTAGCGGGATGAACACCGGGGAGCTGTTTTTT. The resulting protein is CSVRTSGMNTGELFF.